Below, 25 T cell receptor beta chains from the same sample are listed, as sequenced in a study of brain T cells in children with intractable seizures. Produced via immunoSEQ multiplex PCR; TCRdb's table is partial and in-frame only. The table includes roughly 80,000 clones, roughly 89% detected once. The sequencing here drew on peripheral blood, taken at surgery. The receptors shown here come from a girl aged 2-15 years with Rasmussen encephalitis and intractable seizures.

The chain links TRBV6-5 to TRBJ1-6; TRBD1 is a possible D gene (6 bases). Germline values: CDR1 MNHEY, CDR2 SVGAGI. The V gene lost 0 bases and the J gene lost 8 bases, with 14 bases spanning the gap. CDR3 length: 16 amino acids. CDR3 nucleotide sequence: TGTGCCAGCAGTTACTCGACGGGGGAGGGGGATTCACCCCTCCACTTT. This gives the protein CASSYSTGEGDSPLHF.

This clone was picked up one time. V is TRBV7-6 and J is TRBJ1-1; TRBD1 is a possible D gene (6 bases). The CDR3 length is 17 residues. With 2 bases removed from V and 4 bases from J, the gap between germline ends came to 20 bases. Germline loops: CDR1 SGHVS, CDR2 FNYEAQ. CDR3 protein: CASSLLGQGKGRTEAFF. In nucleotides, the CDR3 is TGTGCCAGCAGCTTATTAGGTCAGGGGAAAGGACGCACTGAAGCTTTCTTT.

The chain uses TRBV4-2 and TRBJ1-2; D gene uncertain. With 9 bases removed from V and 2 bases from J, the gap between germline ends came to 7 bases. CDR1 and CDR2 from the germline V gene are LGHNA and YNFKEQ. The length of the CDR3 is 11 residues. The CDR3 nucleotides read TGTGCCAGTCGTCAGAACTATGGCTACACCTTC. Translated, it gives CASRQNYGYTF.

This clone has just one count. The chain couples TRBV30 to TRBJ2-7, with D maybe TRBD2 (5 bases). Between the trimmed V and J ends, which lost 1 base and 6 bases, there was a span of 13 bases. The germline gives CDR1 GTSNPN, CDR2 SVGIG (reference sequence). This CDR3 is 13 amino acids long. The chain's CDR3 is CAWSALLDSEQYF. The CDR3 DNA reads TGTGCCTGGAGTGCCTTACTAGACTCCGAGCAGTACTTC.

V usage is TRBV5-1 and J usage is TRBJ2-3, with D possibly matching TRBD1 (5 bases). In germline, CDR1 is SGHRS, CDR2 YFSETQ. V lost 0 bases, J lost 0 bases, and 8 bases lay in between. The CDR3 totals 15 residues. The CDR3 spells CASSLGGQSTDTQYF. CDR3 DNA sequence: TGCGCCAGCAGCTTGGGCGGACAAAGCACAGATACGCAGTATTTT. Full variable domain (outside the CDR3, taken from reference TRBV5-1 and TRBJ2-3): KAGVTQTPRYLIKTRGQQVTLSCSPISGHRSVSWYQQTPGQGLQFLFEYFSETQRNKGNFPGRFSGRQFSNSRSEMNVSTLELGDSALYLCASSLGGQSTDTQYFGPGTRLTVL.

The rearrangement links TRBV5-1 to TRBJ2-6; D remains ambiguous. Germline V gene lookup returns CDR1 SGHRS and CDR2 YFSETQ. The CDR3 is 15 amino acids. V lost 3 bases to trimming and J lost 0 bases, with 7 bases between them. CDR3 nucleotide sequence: TGCGCCAGCAGCTCCGATTTCTCTGGGGCCAACGTCCTGACTTTC. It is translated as CASSSDFSGANVLTF.

The CDR3 DNA reads as TGCGCCAGCAGCTTGGTCTCGAGTATCAGGGAGCTGTTTTTT. Its translation is CASSLVSSIRELFF. The rearrangement links TRBV5-1 to TRBJ2-2; unclear D gene. The V end lost 0 bases, the J end lost 9 bases, and 12 bases lay between the germline ends. The germline V gene has CDR1 SGHRS and CDR2 YFSETQ. This CDR3 is built from 14 residues.

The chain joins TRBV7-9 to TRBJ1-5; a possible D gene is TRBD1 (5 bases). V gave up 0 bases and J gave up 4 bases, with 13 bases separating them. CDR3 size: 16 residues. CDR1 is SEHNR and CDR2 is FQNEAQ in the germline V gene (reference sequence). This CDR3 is CASSLAVGAGNQPQHF. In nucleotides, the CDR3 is TGTGCCAGCAGCTTAGCGGTAGGGGCAGGGAATCAGCCCCAGCATTTT.

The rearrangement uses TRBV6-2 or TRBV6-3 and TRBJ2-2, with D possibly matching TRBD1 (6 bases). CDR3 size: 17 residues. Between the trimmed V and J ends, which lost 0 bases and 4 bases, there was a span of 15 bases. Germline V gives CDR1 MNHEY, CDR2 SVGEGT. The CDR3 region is CASSYSRDNPITGELFF. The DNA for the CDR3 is TGTGCCAGCAGTTACTCCCGGGACAACCCTATCACCGGGGAGCTGTTTTTT.

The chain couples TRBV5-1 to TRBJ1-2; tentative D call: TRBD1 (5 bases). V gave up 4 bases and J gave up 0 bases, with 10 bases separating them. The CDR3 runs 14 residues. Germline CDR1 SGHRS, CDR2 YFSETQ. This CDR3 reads CASSPSDTNYGYTF. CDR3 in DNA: TGCGCCAGCAGCCCTTCGGACACTAACTATGGCTACACCTTC.

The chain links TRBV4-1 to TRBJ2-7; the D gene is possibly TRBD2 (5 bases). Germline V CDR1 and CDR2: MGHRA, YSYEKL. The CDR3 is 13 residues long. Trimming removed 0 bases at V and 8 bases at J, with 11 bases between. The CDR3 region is CASSQDRGRQQYF. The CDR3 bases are TGCGCCAGCAGCCAAGATCGAGGGAGACAGCAGTACTTC.

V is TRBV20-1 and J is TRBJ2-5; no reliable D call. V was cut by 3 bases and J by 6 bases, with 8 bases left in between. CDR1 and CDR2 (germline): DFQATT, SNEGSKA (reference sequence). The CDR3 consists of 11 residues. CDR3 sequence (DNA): TGCAGTGCTAGCGGTAGGAAGACCCAGTACTTC. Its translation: CSASGRKTQYF.

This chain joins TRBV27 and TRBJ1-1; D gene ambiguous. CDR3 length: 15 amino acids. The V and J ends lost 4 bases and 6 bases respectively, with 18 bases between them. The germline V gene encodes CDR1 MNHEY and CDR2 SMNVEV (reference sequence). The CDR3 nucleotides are TGTGCCAGCAGTTGGGTGGCTCACCGTCTTTCTGAAGCTTTCTTT. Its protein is CASSWVAHRLSEAFF.

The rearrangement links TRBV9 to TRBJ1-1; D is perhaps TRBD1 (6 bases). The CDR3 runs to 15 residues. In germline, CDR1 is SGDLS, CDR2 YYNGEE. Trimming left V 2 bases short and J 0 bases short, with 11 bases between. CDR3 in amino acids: CASSVGHLMNTEAFF. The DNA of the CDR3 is TGTGCCAGCAGCGTGGGACATTTGATGAACACTGAAGCTTTCTTT.

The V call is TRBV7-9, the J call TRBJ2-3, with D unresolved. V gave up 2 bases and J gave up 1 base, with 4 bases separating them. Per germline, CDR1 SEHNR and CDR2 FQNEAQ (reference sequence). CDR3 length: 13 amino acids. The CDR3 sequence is CASSLLGTDTQYF. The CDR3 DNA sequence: TGTGCCAGCAGCTTACTGGGCACAGATACGCAGTATTTT.

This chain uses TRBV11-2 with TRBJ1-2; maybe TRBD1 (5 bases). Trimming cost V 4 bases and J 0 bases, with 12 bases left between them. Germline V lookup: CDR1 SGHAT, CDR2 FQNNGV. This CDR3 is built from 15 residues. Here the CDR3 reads CASSSLGRANYGYTF. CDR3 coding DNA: TGTGCCAGCAGCTCTCTGGGACGGGCTAACTATGGCTACACCTTC.

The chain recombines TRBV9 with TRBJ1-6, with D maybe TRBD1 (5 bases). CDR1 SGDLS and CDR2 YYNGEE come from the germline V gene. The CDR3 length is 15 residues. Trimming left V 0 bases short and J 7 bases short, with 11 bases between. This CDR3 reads CASSVVEGNNSPLHF. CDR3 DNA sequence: TGTGCCAGCAGCGTAGTAGAGGGGAACAATTCACCCCTCCACTTT.

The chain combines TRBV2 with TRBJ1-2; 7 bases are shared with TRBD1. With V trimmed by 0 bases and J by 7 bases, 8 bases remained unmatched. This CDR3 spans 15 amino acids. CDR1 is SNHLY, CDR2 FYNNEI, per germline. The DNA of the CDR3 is TGTGCCAGCAGTGAAGCTTTTACAGGGGTGGGTGGCTACACCTTC. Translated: CASSEAFTGVGGYTF. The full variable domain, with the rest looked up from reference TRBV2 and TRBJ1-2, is EPEVTQTPSHQVTQMGQEVILRCVPISNHLYFYWYRQILGQKVEFLVSFYNNEISEKSEIFDDQFSVERPDGSNFTLKIRSTKLEDSAMYFCASSEAFTGVGGYTFGSGTRLTVV.

For the CDR3, the DNA is TGTGCCAGCAGTCCGCACTTGGGCGAGCAGTACTTC. This sequence encodes CASSPHLGEQYF. V gene TRBV12-3 or TRBV12-4 combines with J gene TRBJ2-7, with D hard to call. V lost 5 bases and J 6 bases, leaving 11 bases between the germline ends. The CDR3 extends over 12 amino acids.

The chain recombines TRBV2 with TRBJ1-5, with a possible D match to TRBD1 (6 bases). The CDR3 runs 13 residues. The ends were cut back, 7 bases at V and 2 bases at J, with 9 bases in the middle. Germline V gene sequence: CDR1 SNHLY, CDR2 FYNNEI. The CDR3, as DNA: TGTGCCAGCAACAGGGATCGCAATCAGCCCCAGCATTTT. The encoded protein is CASNRDRNQPQHF.

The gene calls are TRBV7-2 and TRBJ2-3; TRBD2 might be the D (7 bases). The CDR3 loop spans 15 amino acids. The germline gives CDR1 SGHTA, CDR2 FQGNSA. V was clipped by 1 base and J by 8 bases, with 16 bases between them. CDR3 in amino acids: CASSLVLGGGVTQYF. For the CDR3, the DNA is TGTGCCAGCAGCTTAGTCCTAGGGGGGGGAGTTACGCAGTATTTT.

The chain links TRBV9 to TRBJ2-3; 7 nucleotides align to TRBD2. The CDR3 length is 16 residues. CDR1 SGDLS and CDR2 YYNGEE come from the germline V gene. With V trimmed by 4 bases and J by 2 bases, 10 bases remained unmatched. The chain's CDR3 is CASSIEIAGYTDTQYF. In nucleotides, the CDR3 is TGTGCCAGCAGCATAGAGATAGCGGGCTACACAGATACGCAGTATTTT.

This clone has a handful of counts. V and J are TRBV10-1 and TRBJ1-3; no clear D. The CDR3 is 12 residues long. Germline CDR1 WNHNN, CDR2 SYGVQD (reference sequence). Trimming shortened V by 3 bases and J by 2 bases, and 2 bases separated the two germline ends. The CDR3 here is CASSETGNTIYF. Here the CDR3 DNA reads TGCGCCAGCAGTGAAACTGGAAACACCATATATTTT.

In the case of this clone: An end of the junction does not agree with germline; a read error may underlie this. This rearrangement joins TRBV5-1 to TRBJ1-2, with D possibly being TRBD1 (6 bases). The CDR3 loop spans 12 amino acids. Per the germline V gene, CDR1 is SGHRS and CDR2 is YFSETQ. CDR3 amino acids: CARRGGNYGYTF. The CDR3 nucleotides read TGCGCCCGCAGGGGAGGCAACTATGGCTACACCTTC.

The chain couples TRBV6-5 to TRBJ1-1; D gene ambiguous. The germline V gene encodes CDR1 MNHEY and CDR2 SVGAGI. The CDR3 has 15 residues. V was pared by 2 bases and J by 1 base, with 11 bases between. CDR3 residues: CASSYPASGNTEAFF. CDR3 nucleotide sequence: TGTGCCAGCAGTTACCCCGCCAGTGGGAACACTGAAGCTTTCTTT.